This is a list of T cell receptor beta chains from one sample in a study of regulatory dendritic cells for organ transplantation. Repertoires were generated with immunoSEQ multiplex PCR, while TCRdb's copy carries only in-frame clones and drops some. The sample shows 7,500 to 8,500 clones, 55% to 80% of them seen only once. Their antigen targets remain unknown. The sample taken for sequencing was memory CD4+ T cells from blood cultured with dendritic cells. Receptor source: a human donor in good health. Each CDR3 is given with its conserved first and last residue. A D gene is named only where the DNA matches it firmly. The size of a clone is reported for some rows only, either as once, few or many, or as a class for expanded clones.

V gene,clone size,J gene,D gene,CDR3 protein,CDR3 DNA
TRBV11-1,few,TRBJ1-2,TRBD1,CASSRTGVGYTF,TGTGCCAGCAGCCGGACAGGGGTCGGCTACACCTTC
TRBV5-1,-,TRBJ2-2,-,CASSLDFNRELFF,TGCGCCAGCAGCTTGGATTTTAACAGGGAGCTGTTTTTT
TRBV27,-,TRBJ1-1,TRBD1,CASRKNRGTEAFF,TGTGCCAGCAGGAAAAACAGGGGAACTGAAGCCTTCTTT
TRBV2,-,TRBJ2-3,-,CASSEVVGEADTQYF,TGTGCCAGCAGTGAAGTGGTCGGGGAGGCAGATACGCAGTATTTT
TRBV6-5,-,TRBJ2-7,TRBD1,CASRGLTGAADEQYF,TGTGCCAGCAGGGGGTTAACAGGGGCCGCCGACGAGCAGTACTTC
TRBV7-2,-,TRBJ1-2,TRBD1,CASSPLDRGLLGYTF,TGTGCCAGCAGCCCTTTGGACAGGGGGCTCTTAGGCTACACCTTC
TRBV7-2,-,TRBJ1-6,-,CASSLQGRVNSPLHF,TGTGCCAGCAGCTTACAGGGGCGAGTTAATTCACCCCTCCACTTT
TRBV29-1,-,TRBJ2-1,TRBD2,CSVDAGLGDNEQFF,TGCAGCGTGGACGCGGGACTAGGGGACAATGAGCAGTTCTTC
TRBV4-3,-,TRBJ1-2,-,CASSQEGRGWGYGYTF,TGCGCCAGCAGCCAAGAAGGAAGGGGTTGGGGATATGGCTACACCTTC
TRBV6-5,-,TRBJ2-5,-,CASMGAGANQETQYF,TGTGCCAGCATGGGTGCGGGGGCCAACCAAGAGACCCAGTACTTC
TRBV6-1,-,TRBJ1-1,-,CASSDLGQNWMNTEAFF,TGTGCCAGCAGTGATCTTGGGCAGAACTGGATGAACACTGAAGCTTTCTTT
TRBV19,once,TRBJ2-5,TRBD1,CASSNTGVSQETQYF,TGTGCCAGTAGTAACACAGGGGTCTCACAAGAGACCCAGTACTTC
TRBV11-2,-,TRBJ2-3,TRBD1,CASSWTGGADTQYF,TGTGCCAGCAGCTGGACAGGGGGGGCAGATACGCAGTATTTT
TRBV7-8,-,TRBJ1-6,-,CASSFREGPLHF,TGTGCCAGCAGCTTCAGGGAAGGACCCCTCCACTTT
TRBV9,-,TRBJ2-5,TRBD1,CASSTAGGGAETQYF,TGTGCCAGCAGCACCGCAGGGGGCGGCGCCGAGACCCAGTACTTC
TRBV10-2,-,TRBJ1-6,TRBD1,CASSSGTGFTSPLHF,TGCGCCAGCAGTTCCGGGACAGGGTTTACTTCACCCCTCCACTTT
TRBV6-5,-,TRBJ1-4,-,CASSYGAAANEKLFF,TGTGCCAGCAGTTACGGGGCAGCCGCGAATGAAAAACTGTTTTTT
TRBV7-8,medium-sized,TRBJ2-2,TRBD2,CASSRSGMIAGELFF,TGTGCCAGCAGCCGCAGCGGGATGATCGCCGGGGAGCTGTTTTTT
TRBV5-1,-,TRBJ1-1,TRBD1,CASSLATGGFTEAFF,TGCGCCAGCAGCTTGGCCACAGGGGGCTTCACTGAAGCTTTCTTT
TRBV6-6,-,TRBJ2-7,TRBD1,CASSRQGLEQYF,TGTGCCAGCAGTAGACAGGGGCTCGAGCAGTACTTC
TRBV9,-,TRBJ1-5,TRBD1,CASSVPGQISNQPQHF,TGTGCCAGCAGCGTACCGGGACAGATAAGCAATCAGCCCCAGCATTTT
TRBV19,-,TRBJ2-7,TRBD1,CASSRGQGFSYEQYF,TGTGCCAGTAGTAGGGGACAGGGGTTTTCCTACGAGCAGTACTTC
TRBV27,-,TRBJ1-6,TRBD1,CASSRDGQGSPLHF,TGTGCCAGCAGTAGAGATGGACAGGGCTCACCCCTCCACTTT
TRBV6-5,-,TRBJ1-6,TRBD1,CASSYSRGQGNSPLHF,TGTGCCAGCAGTTACTCGAGGGGACAGGGTAATTCACCCCTCCACTTT
TRBV5-1,-,TRBJ1-2,TRBD1,CASSPRTRDRGGGYTF,TGCGCCAGCAGCCCCCGGACCCGGGACAGGGGAGGAGGCTACACCTTC
TRBV27,-,TRBJ1-2,TRBD1,CATRKQGVFYGYTF,TGTGCCACTAGGAAACAGGGGGTGTTCTATGGCTACACCTTC
TRBV28,-,TRBJ1-1,-,CASSVVRAAGGTEAFF,TGTGCCAGCAGTGTTGTGAGGGCGGCGGGAGGCACTGAAGCTTTCTTT
TRBV4-1,medium-sized,TRBJ1-2,TRBD1,CASSQDRPNRGRGLYGYTF,TGCGCCAGCAGCCAAGATCGGCCCAACAGGGGGCGAGGACTGTATGGCTACACCTTC
TRBV6-1,-,TRBJ2-5,TRBD1,CASSTGQGDQETQYF,TGTGCCAGCAGTACGGGACAGGGGGACCAAGAGACCCAGTACTTC
TRBV6-5,-,TRBJ1-1,-,CASSPRGNTEAFF,TGTGCCAGCAGTCCAAGGGGAAACACTGAAGCTTTCTTT
TRBV7-6,-,TRBJ2-7,-,CASSLKAGREQYF,TGTGCCAGCAGCTTAAAGGCAGGGCGAGAGCAGTACTTC
TRBV5-1,-,TRBJ2-3,TRBD2,CASSFFGGGSTDTQYF,TGCGCCAGCAGCTTCTTCGGCGGGGGGTCGACAGATACGCAGTATTTT
TRBV6-1,-,TRBJ2-1,-,CASCRDHYNEQFF,TGTGCCAGCTGCCGGGATCACTACAATGAGCAGTTCTTC
TRBV2,once,TRBJ2-1,TRBD2,CASSTQTGTSRSHEQFF,TGTGCCAGCAGCACCCAAACCGGGACTAGCAGGTCACATGAGCAGTTCTTC
TRBV18,-,TRBJ2-2,-,CASSDRQNTGELFF,TGTGCCAGCTCAGACCGACAGAACACCGGGGAGCTGTTTTTT
TRBV7-9,-,TRBJ2-1,TRBD2,CASSLGGLAGGEQFF,TGTGCCAGCAGCTTGGGAGGACTAGCGGGGGGTGAGCAGTTCTTC
TRBV5-1,-,TRBJ1-2,TRBD1,CASSLDGQGISSGYTF,TGCGCCAGCAGCTTGGATGGACAGGGGATATCCTCTGGCTACACCTTC